Listed here are 31 T cell receptor beta chains from one sample, sequenced in a study of spatial heterogeneity in lung cancer. TCRdb re-derived calls from the 5' RACE reads in MiXCR, one entry per CDR3 protein. The repertoire includes around 60,000 distinct CDR3 sequences, 7% to 10% of them detected once, and around 15% sits in the top ten. Noted time point: sample taken at primary tumor resection. Researchers sequenced whole RNA taken from tumor, nontumor lung or frozen PBMC without sorting. The source was PBMCs, collected at surgery. The receptor set was obtained from a female donor with early-stage non-small cell lung cancer.

This clonotype came up many times. V and J are TRBV28 and TRBJ2-3; D is uncertain. Germline lookup yields CDR1 MDHEN and CDR2 SYDVKM. Trimming pared 7 bases from V and 6 bases from J, leaving 14 bases between. The CDR3 sequence is 13 residues long. CDR3 loop: CASKPWGSDTQYF. CDR3 coding DNA: TGTGCCAGCAAACCCTGGGGTTCGGATACGCAGTATTTT.

This clonotype was detected ten times or more. The rearrangement joins TRBV5-6 to TRBJ1-5; 10 bases map to TRBD1. The CDR3 sequence is 14 residues long. With V trimmed by 2 bases and J by 5 bases, 1 base remained unmatched. The germline CDR1 and CDR2 sequences are SGHDT and YYEEEE. The CDR3 reads CASSLGQGDQPQHF. The CDR3 nucleotides are TGTGCCAGCAGCTTAGGACAGGGGGATCAGCCCCAGCATTTT.

The chain is built from TRBV5-1 and TRBJ1-1, with a possible D match to TRBD1 (5 bases). Germline CDR1 SGHRS, CDR2 YFSETQ. The V and J ends lost 4 bases and 3 bases respectively, with 13 bases between them. This CDR3 comprises 14 residues. The CDR3 DNA sequence: TGCGCCAGCAGCACCCAGGGAGGAGACACTGAAGCTTTCTTT. Amino acid sequence: CASSTQGGDTEAFF. Supplemented by reference TRBV5-1 and TRBJ1-1, the full variable domain reads KAGVTQTPRYLIKTRGQQVTLSCSPISGHRSVSWYQQTPGQGLQFLFEYFSETQRNKGNFPGRFSGRQFSNSRSEMNVSTLELGDSALYLCASSTQGGDTEAFFGQGTRLTVV.

A few counts support this clonotype. J is TRBJ1-2 and V is TRBV12-3 or TRBV12-4; D possibly corresponds to TRBD1 (6 bases). This CDR3 region has 14 residues. The V end lost 7 bases, the J end lost 4 bases, and 16 bases lay between the germline ends. CDR3: CASTVRGGSYGYTF. The CDR3 nucleotides are TGTGCCAGCACTGTTAGGGGGGGCAGCTATGGCTACACCTTC.

The V call is TRBV18, the J call TRBJ2-5, with D hard to call. CDR3 length: 14 residues. CDR1 and CDR2 from the germline V gene are KGHSH and LQKENI. Trimming removed 0 bases from V and 4 bases from J, with 9 bases in between. CDR3 DNA sequence: TGTGCCAGCTCACCACCGTCGGGTGGAGAGACCCAGTACTTC. It encodes CASSPPSGGETQYF. The full variable domain, completed using reference TRBV18 and TRBJ2-5, is NAGVMQNPRHLVRRRGQEARLRCSPMKGHSHVYWYRQLPEEGLKFMVYLQKENIIDESGMPKERFSAEFPKEGPSILRIQQVVRGDSAAYFCASSPPSGGETQYFGPGTRLLVL.

In this sample, this clonotype turned up many times. The J gene is TRBJ2-7, the V gene TRBV28, with TRBD2 matching 11 bases. The V segment lost 6 bases and the J segment 2 bases; nucleotides outside the gene matches: 6. Germline loops: CDR1 MDHEN, CDR2 SYDVKM. This CDR3 has 15 residues. CDR3 region: CASRPTSGSAYEQYF. CDR3 nucleotide sequence: TGTGCCAGCAGACCCACTAGCGGGAGCGCCTACGAGCAGTACTTC.

The V gene is TRBV19, the J gene TRBJ2-7; D may match TRBD1 or TRBD2 (5 bases each). Looked up from germline, CDR1 is LNHDA and CDR2 is SQIVND (reference sequence). The CDR3 has 14 amino acids. Trimming cost V 4 bases and J 0 bases, with 10 bases left between them. CDR3 DNA sequence: TGTGCCAGTAGTAGGGCAGGGAGCTCCTACGAGCAGTACTTC. This gives the protein CASSRAGSSYEQYF.

This clonotype was seen many times. The chain is built from TRBV3-1 and TRBJ1-1; 9 positions match TRBD1. CDR3 length equals 16 residues. Germline CDR1 is LGHDT and CDR2 is YNNKEL (reference sequence). V was pared by 5 bases and J by 11 bases, with 18 bases of the junction left unmatched. The CDR3 region is CASSSGFGLPGQGAFF. For the CDR3, the DNA is TGTGCCAGCAGCTCCGGCTTTGGGCTCCCGGGACAGGGTGCTTTCTTT.

In its sample, this clonotype was seen a few times. The chain links TRBV19 to TRBJ1-5; 11 bases match TRBD1. This CDR3 is built from 15 residues. Germline V CDR1 and CDR2: LNHDA, SQIVND (reference sequence). V dropped 5 bases and J dropped 5; count of bases not matched to a gene: 5. Here the CDR3 DNA reads TGTGCCAGTAGTTCCGGGACAGGGGGTTATCAGCCCCAGCATTTT. As protein: CASSSGTGGYQPQHF.

This clonotype was seen a few times. This rearrangement joins TRBV5-1 to TRBJ2-2; D gene unclear. Trimming stripped 2 bases from V and 2 bases from J, with 7 bases between. Germline assignment: CDR1 SGHRS and CDR2 YFSETQ. CDR3 length: 14 amino acids. The CDR3 nucleotides read TGCGCCAGCAGCTTCCATGTAAACACCGGGGAGCTGTTTTTT. Protein product: CASSFHVNTGELFF.

This clonotype was seen many times. This chain links TRBV4-1 with TRBJ2-1, with 9 positions matching TRBD1. Per the germline V gene, CDR1 is MGHRA and CDR2 is YSYEKL. J lost 4 bases, V lost 6 bases, and 4 bases had no gene match. This CDR3 region has 14 residues. As DNA, the CDR3 is TGCGCCAGCAGGGGGACAGGGCCATACAATGAGCAGTTCTTC. It yields the protein CASRGTGPYNEQFF.

This clonotype appeared many times. This chain joins TRBV29-1 and TRBJ1-2; no clear D. The ends were cut back, 2 bases at V and 2 bases at J, with 9 bases in the middle. Germline CDR1 and CDR2: SQVTM and ANQGSEA. CDR3 length: 13 amino acids. CDR3 loop: CSVESSENYGYTF. CDR3 DNA: TGCAGCGTTGAATCTTCGGAGAACTATGGCTACACCTTC.

This clonotype was counted only a few times. The chain is built from TRBV24-1 and TRBJ2-1; D is uncertain. The V end lost 2 bases, the J end lost 4 bases, and 8 bases lay between the germline ends. Germline V gives CDR1 KGHDR, CDR2 SFDVKD. CDR3 length: 14 residues. In DNA form, the CDR3 reads TGTGCCACCAGTGATTGGAGCGATTACAATGAGCAGTTCTTC. Amino acid sequence: CATSDWSDYNEQFF.

This clonotype was observed at least ten times. The chain uses TRBV9 and TRBJ2-1; 15 bases are shared with TRBD2. Germline values: CDR1 SGDLS, CDR2 YYNGEE. Unmatched junction bases numbered 19, after V lost 6 bases and J lost 0 bases. CDR3 length: 22 amino acids. The CDR3 loop reads CASNLDGLAGGPNVFSYNEQFF. CDR3 bases: TGTGCCAGCAACCTAGACGGACTAGCGGGAGGGCCTAACGTTTTCTCCTACAATGAGCAGTTCTTC.

This clonotype was detected only a few times. The J gene is TRBJ1-4, the V gene TRBV28; 8 bases map to TRBD1. V gave up 6 bases and J gave up 6 bases; unmatched junction bases: 6. The CDR3 is 14 residues long. The germline gives CDR1 MDHEN, CDR2 SYDVKM. Written as DNA, the CDR3 is TGTGCCAGCAGCTGGACAGGGACGGATGAAAAACTGTTTTTT. Its protein product is CASSWTGTDEKLFF.

The CDR3 coding sequence is TGTGCCAGCTCACCAAGCTCGGTAAATTCACCCCTCCACTTT. Protein: CASSPSSVNSPLHF. The chain recombines TRBV18 with TRBJ1-6; D uncertain. Germline V gene lookup returns CDR1 KGHSH and CDR2 LQKENI. V was pared by 2 bases and J by 7 bases, with 9 bases between. The CDR3 runs 14 residues.

The genes are TRBV6-1 and TRBJ2-7; maybe TRBD2 (6 bases). CDR1 is MNHNS, CDR2 SASEGT, per germline. The CDR3 covers 11 residues. Trimming removed 7 bases at V and 2 bases at J, with 6 bases between. CDR3 in DNA: TGTGCCAGCACTAGCGCCTACGAGCAGTACGTC. Translated: CASTSAYEQYV.

This clonotype was detected many times. V gene TRBV12-3 or TRBV12-4 combines with J gene TRBJ1-6; 10 nucleotides align to TRBD1. V trimming: 4 bases; J trimming: 8 bases; junction bases outside the gene matches: 2. The CDR3 has 14 residues. The CDR3 DNA sequence: TGTGCCAGCAGTTCGACAGGGGGCCATTCACCCCTCCACTTT. It specifies CASSSTGGHSPLHF.

This clonotype was observed a few times. The V call is TRBV7-9, the J call TRBJ2-2, with D possibly called TRBD1 or TRBD2 (5 bases each). Germline V CDR1 and CDR2: SEHNR, FQNEAQ (reference sequence). The CDR3 is 13 residues long. Trimming left V 5 bases short and J 6 bases short, with 10 bases between. The CDR3 DNA follows: TGTGCCAGCAGCCAGGGACGTTCCGGGGAGCTGTTTTTT. The encoded protein is CASSQGRSGELFF.

This clonotype appeared many times. This chain connects TRBV28 to TRBJ1-5, with a possible D match to TRBD1 (6 bases). The CDR3 has 17 residues. Germline values: CDR1 MDHEN, CDR2 SYDVKM. Deletions cut 5 bases from V and 1 base from J, with 18 bases between. The CDR3 coding sequence is TGTGCCAGCAGTCTCATCATAGGACAGACAAGCAATCAGCCCCAGCATTTT. It specifies CASSLIIGQTSNQPQHF.

V is TRBV6-4 and J is TRBJ1-6, with 8 bases fitting TRBD1. After removal of 9 bases from V and 7 bases from J, the junction contained 5 bases not matched to a gene. The CDR3 extends over 13 amino acids. Germline values: CDR1 MRHNA, CDR2 SNTAGT. The CDR3 loop reads CARIGDRNSPLHF. Written as DNA, the CDR3 is TGTGCCAGAATTGGGGACAGGAATTCACCCCTCCACTTT.

The chain joins TRBV11-2 to TRBJ2-5; a weak D match, TRBD2 (5 bases). Germline CDR1 SGHAT, CDR2 FQNNGV. Trimming took 2 bases from V and 7 from J, leaving 11 bases between them. The CDR3 extends over 13 amino acids. DNA of the CDR3: TGTGCCAGCAGCTTAAGGAACCGGGGGACCCAGTACTTC. It encodes CASSLRNRGTQYF.

This clonotype was observed a few times. This chain uses TRBV6-4 with TRBJ1-2; D might be TRBD1 (6 bases). The V and J ends lost 3 bases and 5 bases respectively, with 10 bases between them. Per germline, CDR1 MRHNA and CDR2 SNTAGT. The CDR3 runs to 13 residues. Written as DNA, the CDR3 is TGTGCCAGCAGTGATGGCAGGGGATATGGCTACACCTTC. Residues: CASSDGRGYGYTF.

In this sample, this clonotype turned up many times. The chain combines TRBV6-2 or TRBV6-3 with TRBJ2-3; D gene ambiguous. Germline V gene lookup returns CDR1 MNHEY and CDR2 SVGEGT. The CDR3 contains 15 residues. Trimming removed 0 bases at V and 1 base at J, with 8 bases between. CDR3 in amino acids: CASSYSERGTDTQYF. In DNA, the CDR3 is TGTGCCAGCAGTTACTCTGAGCGAGGCACAGATACGCAGTATTTT.

This clonotype was seen a few times. The rearrangement uses TRBV11-2 and TRBJ2-3; 7 nucleotides match TRBD2. The CDR3 is made up of 15 amino acids. CDR1 and CDR2 (germline): SGHAT, FQNNGV. The ends lost 3 bases at V and 3 bases at J; junction bases unmatched: 6. This CDR3 is CASSLLAGVTDTQYF. Written as DNA, the CDR3 is TGTGCCAGCAGCTTGCTCGCGGGGGTGACAGATACGCAGTATTTT.

The chain carries TRBV12-3 or TRBV12-4 and TRBJ1-4; a weak D match, TRBD1 (5 bases). V was pared by 5 bases and J by 6 bases, with 10 bases between. The CDR3 runs to 13 residues. As DNA, the CDR3 is TGTGCCAGCAGTGGGGGAGGGGATGAAAAACTGTTTTTT. This encodes CASSGGGDEKLFF.

In this sample, this clonotype turned up a few times. The chain links TRBV5-1 to TRBJ2-7, with 9 positions matching TRBD1. Germline V CDR1 and CDR2: SGHRS, YFSETQ. There are 17 residues in the CDR3. V lost 3 bases to trimming and J lost 3 bases; unmatched junction nucleotides: 13. The CDR3 DNA sequence: TGCGCCAGCAGCTACCGGGACAGGGACCTCCCTCTCTACGAGCAGTACGTC. Translation gives CASSYRDRDLPLYEQYV.

This clonotype has only a few counts. The CDR3 spells CASSFYGPLHQPQHF. For the CDR3, the DNA is TGTGCCAGCAGTTTCTACGGACCCCTACATCAGCCCCAGCATTTT. The V and J genes are TRBV28 and TRBJ1-5; D gene unclear. V lost 3 bases to trimming and J lost 5 bases, with 14 bases between them. Germline V gene sequence: CDR1 MDHEN, CDR2 SYDVKM. The CDR3 length is 15 residues.

In its sample, this clonotype was seen a few times. The chain employs TRBV7-2 and TRBJ1-1; TRBD1 aligns across 9 bases. The CDR3 length is 16 residues. CDR1 is SGHTA, CDR2 FQGNSA, per germline. Trimming at V came to 5 bases and at J to 1 base, leaving 8 bases not matched to a gene. CDR3 amino acids: CASSPDRGRANTEAFF. CDR3 nucleotide sequence: TGTGCCAGCAGCCCGGACAGGGGTCGCGCGAACACTGAAGCTTTCTTT.

This clonotype has ten or more counts. The chain has TRBV4-1 and TRBJ1-5, with 8 bases aligning to TRBD1. The CDR3 covers 15 residues. Germline CDR1 is MGHRA and CDR2 is YSYEKL. J lost 5 bases, V lost 1 base, and 4 bases had no gene match. The CDR3 region is CASSQVAGGDQPQHF. The CDR3 DNA reads TGCGCCAGCAGCCAAGTTGCAGGGGGCGATCAGCCCCAGCATTTT.

The rearrangement links TRBV11-2 to TRBJ1-6, with 9 bases that match TRBD1. J lost 9 bases, V lost 3 bases, and 9 bases had no gene match. Germline CDR1 reads SGHAT; CDR2 reads FQNNGV. The CDR3 covers 16 residues. CDR3 in amino acids: CASSFHTGTGSSPLHF. In DNA form, the CDR3 reads TGTGCCAGCAGCTTTCACACCGGGACAGGGAGTTCACCCCTCCACTTT.